The following is a T cell receptor beta chain sequence with its context. Antigen unknown. The CDR3 length is 12 residues. Germline assignment: CDR1 MDHEN and CDR2 SYDVKM. Trimming took off 4 bases at V and 10 bases at J, with 13 bases between the two ends. This record belongs to a study of tissue T cells after allogeneic stem cell transplantation. Some clones are missing from TCRdb's copy, which holds only in-frame ones; the method was immunoSEQ multiplex PCR. The table records about 25,000 clones, around 67% of them present only once. Study-wide points: TCR repertoires tracked anatomic similarity, regardless of disease or transplant status. Sampling depth was limited, and the cohort was small and clinically varied. Shared clones across patients were few; motif clustering revealed tissue-specific shared signatures.

The receptor was derived from a female donor of 60 years or more with lung cancer. The V call is TRBV28, the J call TRBJ1-1; D gene unclear. The material sequenced was tissue from the ileum, taken at autopsy. DNA for the CDR3: TGTGCCAGCAGTTACGCGTCCTCCAGAGCTTTCTTT. This sequence encodes CASSYASSRAFF.